This T cell receptor beta chain was identified in a study of memory CD4+ T cells and cytomegalovirus serostatus. This CDR3 is built from 14 residues. The germline V gene has CDR1 GTSNPN and CDR2 SVGIG (reference sequence). Single viable CD3+CD4+CD8-CD45RO+ cells were sorted as the memory CD4+ T cells. Total CD4+ T cells were enriched by CD4 positive selection. As processed by the authors: Out-of-frame sequences were removed, leaving 2,000,000 or so distinct TCRbeta sequences. Assay: immunoSEQ multiplex PCR; the TCRdb copy retains only in-frame clones and omits some. V, J and clone size are those of that table, while D and trimming were read from the DNA. The repertoire holds tens of thousands of clones, with about 68% as singletons.

Sequenced input: memory CD4+ T cells from blood. V usage is TRBV30 and J usage is TRBJ2-5; maybe TRBD2 (6 bases). The J call could be wrong; TRBJ2-7 is a better fit for the DNA end. The receptor was isolated from an adult in good health and CMV-seropositive. The CDR3 DNA sequence: TGTGCCTGGAGTTTGAAGACGGGGAGGTACGAGCAGTACTTC. It encodes CAWSLKTGRYEQYF.